This T cell receptor beta chain came from a study of OX40 agonist ivuxolimab in advanced cancers. Study-wide context: Patients with hepatocellular carcinoma, melanoma, renal cell or head and neck cancer made up the dose-escalation patients.

The length of the CDR3 is 17 residues. The ends lost 6 bases at V and 2 bases at J; junction bases unmatched: 10. CDR1 MDHEN and CDR2 SYDVKM come from the germline V gene. Repertoires were generated with immunoSEQ multiplex PCR, while TCRdb's copy carries only in-frame clones and drops some. The sample consists of around 68,000 clones, approximately 85% of them appearing once. The TCR comes from an adult with an advanced solid tumor such as melanoma, head and neck, liver or kidney cancer. The starting material was CD4+ or CD8+ T cells sorted from blood, obtained in a trial of the OX40 agonist ivuxolimab. V and J are TRBV28 and TRBJ2-7; 13 bases are a match to TRBD2. CDR3 nucleotides: TGTGCCAGCAGCCCTTCCACCGGGACTAGCGGGACCTACGAGCAGTACTTC. Its protein product is CASSPSTGTSGTYEQYF.